In its sample, the clone carrying this T cell receptor (beta chain) was seen a few times. Its antigen is unidentified. The sample originates from a study of vaccination and CD4 T cells after COVID-19. Sample treatment: approximately 9-day PBMC culture with coronavirus spike peptide pools or control peptides (ViraFEST assay). From germline, CDR1 is MNHEY and CDR2 SVGEGT. Unmatched junction bases numbered 7, after V lost 7 bases and J lost 6 bases. The CDR3 spans 15 residues. Sequencing of cultured CD4+ T cell DNA used the Oncomine TCR Beta short-read assay. TCRdb itself ran the PCR reads through MiXCR, one entry per CDR3 protein. The sample has roughly 24,000 distinct CDR3 sequences; 55% to 70% are singletons.

The sequenced sample was CD4+ T cells from blood, cultured in vitro. The source of this sequence is a human donor who had recovered from COVID-19. The V and J genes are TRBV6-2 or TRBV6-3 and TRBJ1-5; TRBD1 matches at 12 bases. CDR3: CASKTGQGASQPQHF. The DNA for the CDR3 is TGTGCCAGCAAGACGGGACAGGGGGCGAGTCAGCCCCAGCATTTT.